These 20 T cell receptor beta chains came from one sample sequenced in a study of cytomegalovirus exposure and HLA in healthy donors. The PCR had 60 Vbeta and 13 Jbeta primers. The protocol was immunoSEQ multiplex PCR, while the TCRdb copy is restricted to in-frame clones and leaves out a portion. The table lists about 170,000 clones, 80% of them singletons. The source material was PBMCs. The receptors were sampled from a woman between 45 and 60 years old in good health and CMV-seropositive.

The V gene is TRBV6-4, the J gene TRBJ2-1; 10 positions match TRBD2. V lost 4 bases, J lost 6 bases, and 12 bases stayed unmatched. This CDR3 contains 17 residues. Germline CDR1 and CDR2: MRHNA and SNTAGT. The CDR3 DNA sequence: TGTGCCAGCAGTGGGGGGCTAGCGGGAGTAGCGATCAATGAGCAGTTCTTC. Amino acids: CASSGGLAGVAINEQFF.

V usage is TRBV7-8 and J usage is TRBJ1-5, with TRBD1 matching over 8 bases. This CDR3 has 15 residues. Germline values: CDR1 SGHVS, CDR2 FQNEAQ. V was pared by 5 bases and J by 6 bases, with 9 bases of the junction left unmatched. CDR3 DNA: TGTGCCAGCAGCCCCACGGCAGGGGGCTTTCAGCCCCAGCATTTT. Translated, it gives CASSPTAGGFQPQHF.

V gene TRBV6-6 combines with J gene TRBJ1-2; no clear D. Germline CDR1 MNHNY, CDR2 SVGAGI (reference sequence). CDR3 size: 13 residues. V was trimmed by 4 bases and J by 8 bases, leaving 14 bases between them. CDR3: CASSSTGWQGYTF. For the CDR3, the DNA is TGTGCCAGCAGTTCAACGGGGTGGCAAGGCTACACCTTC.

CDR3 protein: CASSLDYVAGGLNEQYF. As DNA, the CDR3 is TGTGCCAGCAGCTTAGACTACGTAGCGGGGGGTCTCAACGAGCAGTACTTC. This chain joins TRBV11-2 and TRBJ2-7; TRBD2 aligns across 10 bases. Per germline, CDR1 SGHAT and CDR2 FQNNGV. The CDR3 spans 17 residues. V lost 0 bases, J lost 5 bases, and 10 bases stayed unmatched. The full variable domain, its missing parts supplied by reference TRBV11-2 and TRBJ2-7, is EAGVAQSPRYKIIEKRQSVAFWCNPISGHATLYWYQQILGQGPKLLIQFQNNGVVDDSQLPKDRFSAERLKGVDSTLKIQPAKLEDSAVYLCASSLDYVAGGLNEQYFGPGTRLTVT.

V gene TRBV5-1 combines with J gene TRBJ2-3; no firm D call. Trimming removed 1 base at V and 4 bases at J, with 13 bases between. The germline gives CDR1 SGHRS, CDR2 YFSETQ. CDR3 length: 15 amino acids. The CDR3: CASSLNLLTSDTQYF. The CDR3, as DNA: TGCGCCAGCAGCTTGAACCTCCTTACTTCAGATACGCAGTATTTT.

The V call is TRBV10-1, the J call TRBJ2-1; 7 bases fit TRBD2. CDR3 length: 16 residues. The trim removed 3 bases at V and 2 bases at J, leaving 7 bases unmatched. CDR1 is WNHNN, CDR2 SYGVQD, per germline (reference sequence). CDR3 bases: TGCGCCAGCAGTGATCCCGGGGGGAGCGCCTACAATGAGCAGTTCTTC. It yields the protein CASSDPGGSAYNEQFF.

This clone turned up a few times. V gene TRBV5-5 combines with J gene TRBJ2-7, with unresolved D. CDR1 SGHKS and CDR2 YYEKEE come from the germline V gene (reference sequence). The CDR3 contains 15 residues. Deletions cut 4 bases from V and 5 bases from J, with 19 bases between. Written as DNA, the CDR3 is TGTGCCAGCAGCCCCATCGCGGCCGGTTCCCACGAGCAGTACTTC. Protein: CASSPIAAGSHEQYF.

This clone came up a few times. The J gene is TRBJ2-5, the V gene TRBV5-1, with D possibly being TRBD1 (7 bases). The germline V gene has CDR1 SGHRS and CDR2 YFSETQ. V dropped 0 bases and J dropped 4 bases, with 16 bases sitting between them. This CDR3 has 16 amino acids. CDR3 bases: TGCGCCAGCAGCTTGGCGGCAGGGGGAGGAGGAGAGACCCAGTACTTC. Protein sequence: CASSLAAGGGGETQYF. Using reference TRBV5-1 and TRBJ2-5 for the parts outside the CDR3, the full variable domain is KAGVTQTPRYLIKTRGQQVTLSCSPISGHRSVSWYQQTPGQGLQFLFEYFSETQRNKGNFPGRFSGRQFSNSRSEMNVSTLELGDSALYLCASSLAAGGGGETQYFGPGTRLLVL.

The V and J genes are TRBV5-6 and TRBJ2-5; 7 positions match TRBD1. The CDR3 covers 14 residues. V shed 4 bases, J shed 2 bases, and the junction held 5 bases outside the gene matches. Germline CDR1 and CDR2: SGHDT and YYEEEE. CDR3 loop: CASSMGTVQETQYF. CDR3 in DNA: TGTGCCAGCAGCATGGGGACAGTACAAGAGACCCAGTACTTC.

The chain uses TRBV6-5 and TRBJ2-7; no definite D call. The ends were cut back, 6 bases at V and 6 bases at J, with 18 bases in the middle. This CDR3 has 14 amino acids. CDR1 MNHEY and CDR2 SVGAGI come from the germline V gene. CDR3 in DNA: TGTGCCAGCAGCCTGAGCCATTATAATCCCGAGCAGTACTTC. Translated, it gives CASSLSHYNPEQYF.

The CDR3 loop reads CASSDRDRGSYEQYF. CDR3 nucleotide sequence: TGTGCCAGCAGTGATCGGGACAGGGGGAGCTACGAGCAGTACTTC. V usage is TRBV25-1 and J usage is TRBJ2-7, with 11 nucleotides matching TRBD1. V dropped 3 bases and J dropped 3; count of bases not matched to a gene: 4. Germline V gene sequence: CDR1 MGHDK, CDR2 SYGVNS. This CDR3 has 15 amino acids.

The V call is TRBV5-1, the J call TRBJ1-2; the D gene is possibly TRBD1 (5 bases). V was cut by 0 bases and J by 2 bases, with 5 bases left in between. Germline-derived CDR1 and CDR2 are SGHRS and YFSETQ. This CDR3 contains 13 residues. The chain's CDR3 is CASSLGTNYGYTF. The CDR3 region has the DNA TGCGCCAGCAGCTTGGGGACAAACTATGGCTACACCTTC.

J is TRBJ1-3 and V is TRBV4-3; D remains ambiguous. The CDR3 has 15 amino acids. The germline CDR1 and CDR2 sequences are LGHNA and YSLEER. V lost 0 bases to trimming and J lost 4 bases, with 10 bases between them. CDR3 in DNA: TGCGCCAGCAGCCAAGATTACTTATGGGGAAACACCATATATTTT. As protein: CASSQDYLWGNTIYF.

This clone has more than one count but fewer than ten. The V gene is TRBV19, the J gene TRBJ2-2; D gene ambiguous. The germline V and J ends were trimmed by 1 base and 1 base, with 7 bases remaining between them. The CDR3 is 15 amino acids. Per germline, CDR1 LNHDA and CDR2 SQIVND (reference sequence). The CDR3 DNA is TGTGCCAGTAGTATAGGGCACATGAACACCGGGGAGCTGTTTTTT. Translated: CASSIGHMNTGELFF.

The V and J genes are TRBV13 and TRBJ2-3; 16 bases line up with TRBD2. Germline assignment: CDR1 PRHDT and CDR2 FYEKMQ (reference sequence). The CDR3 extends over 16 amino acids. With 5 bases clipped from V and 5 bases from J, the junction kept 4 bases outside the gene matches. This CDR3 is CASSGTSGRAGDTQYF. In nucleotides, the CDR3 is TGTGCCAGCAGCGGGACTAGCGGGAGGGCTGGAGATACGCAGTATTTT.

The rearrangement joins TRBV7-9 to TRBJ2-5; 8 bases map to TRBD2. The V and J ends lost 3 bases and 5 bases, in that order; junction bases with no gene match: 11. This CDR3 contains 16 residues. Germline-derived CDR1 and CDR2 are SEHNR and FQNEAQ (reference sequence). The CDR3 is CASSLLAGGPQETQYF. CDR3 bases: TGTGCCAGCAGCTTGTTGGCGGGGGGTCCCCAGGAGACCCAGTACTTC.

J is TRBJ1-6 and V is TRBV2, with D maybe TRBD1 (5 bases). The CDR3 totals 15 residues. Germline values: CDR1 SNHLY, CDR2 FYNNEI. Trimming shortened V by 7 bases and J by 4 bases, and 14 bases separated the two germline ends. CDR3 DNA sequence: TGTGCCAGCACAAATACCGGGACTTATAATTCACCCCTCCACTTT. This encodes CASTNTGTYNSPLHF.

The J gene is TRBJ2-7, the V gene TRBV7-3; TRBD2 might be the D (6 bases). CDR1 and CDR2 from the germline V gene are SGHTA and FQGTGA. V was pared by 5 bases and J by 10 bases, with 18 bases between. The length of the CDR3 is 13 residues. This chain's CDR3 is CASSTGPAGSQYF. The CDR3 region has the DNA TGTGCCAGCAGCACCGGCCCCGCGGGGTCACAGTACTTC. Supplemented by reference TRBV7-3 and TRBJ2-7, the full variable domain reads GAGVSQTPSNKVTEKGKYVELRCDPISGHTALYWYRQSLGQGPEFLIYFQGTGAADDSGLPNDRFFAVRPEGSVSTLKIQRTERGDSAVYLCASSTGPAGSQYFGPGTRLTVT.

V and J are TRBV5-1 and TRBJ2-7; the match to TRBD1 covers 8 bases. From germline, CDR1 is SGHRS and CDR2 YFSETQ. This CDR3 comprises 14 residues. After removal of 3 bases from V and 6 bases from J, the junction contained 8 bases not matched to a gene. The CDR3 DNA sequence: TGCGCCAGCAGCTCTTGGACAGGGATCGGCGAGCAGTACTTC. Protein: CASSSWTGIGEQYF.

This sequence joins TRBV7-2 and TRBJ2-1; 7 bases are shared with TRBD2. This CDR3 region has 16 residues. The ends lost 1 base at V and 2 bases at J; junction bases unmatched: 5. CDR1 and CDR2 from the germline V gene are SGHTA and FQGNSA. The CDR3 DNA sequence: TGTGCCAGCAGCTTAGGGGGCGGGAGAGCCTACAATGAGCAGTTCTTC. Encoded protein: CASSLGGGRAYNEQFF. Full variable domain (missing parts from reference TRBV7-2 and TRBJ2-1): GAGVSQSPSNKVTEKGKDVELRCDPISGHTALYWYRQSLGQGLEFLIYFQGNSAPDKSGLPSDRFSAERTGGSVSTLTIQRTQQEDSAVYLCASSLGGGRAYNEQFFGPGTRLTVL.